The TCR beta chain under discussion was sequenced for a study of blood T cells in healthy people across ages. Germline loops: CDR1 SQVTM, CDR2 ANQGSEA. The CDR3 spans 12 residues. Trimming cost V 3 bases and J 8 bases, with 11 bases left between them. Donation came from healthy Caucasian individuals in Russia who were aged about 6 to 90. Combining a sample-barcoded 5' primer with a J-beta primer mix, a second PCR ran for roughly 7 to 12 cycles. TCRdb reanalysed the 5' RACE reads using MiXCR and keeps one entry per CDR3 protein. This repertoire shows about a million distinct CDR3 sequences, under 40% found once; its top ten account for about an eighth.

This clonotype was obtained from a man aged 18 to 30 in good health. V gene TRBV29-1 combines with J gene TRBJ2-1, with D possibly TRBD2 on 5 matching bases. Source material: blood. The chain's CDR3 is CSVDPGVDEQFF. DNA of the CDR3: TGCAGCGTTGATCCCGGGGTCGATGAGCAGTTCTTC.